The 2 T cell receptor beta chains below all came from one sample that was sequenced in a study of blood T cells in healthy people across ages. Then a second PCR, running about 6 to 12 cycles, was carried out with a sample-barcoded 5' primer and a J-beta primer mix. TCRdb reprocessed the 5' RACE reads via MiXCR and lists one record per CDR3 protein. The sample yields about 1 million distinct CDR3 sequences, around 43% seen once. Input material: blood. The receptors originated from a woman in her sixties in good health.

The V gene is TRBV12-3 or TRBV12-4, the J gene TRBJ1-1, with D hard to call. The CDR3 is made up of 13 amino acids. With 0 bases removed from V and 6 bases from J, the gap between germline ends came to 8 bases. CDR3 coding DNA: TGTGCCAGCAGTTTAGCGGCCCAGGCTGAAGCTTTCTTT. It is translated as CASSLAAQAEAFF.

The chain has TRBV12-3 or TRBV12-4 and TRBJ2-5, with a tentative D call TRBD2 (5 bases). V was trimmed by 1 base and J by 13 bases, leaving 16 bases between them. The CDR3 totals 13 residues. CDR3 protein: CASSLGPGYERYF. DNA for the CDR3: TGTGCCAGCAGTTTAGGTCCGGGGTACGAGCGGTACTTC.